This TCR beta chain was identified during a study of blood T cell repertoires in COVID-19. Study as a whole: The study drew acute and convalescent COVID-19 samples from the United States, Italy and Spain.

Allocation to cohorts depended on clinical history reported by the participants. The V segment lost 4 bases and the J segment 5 bases; nucleotides outside the gene matches: 8. CDR1 SGHNT and CDR2 YYREEE come from the germline V gene (reference sequence). CDR3 length equals 14 residues. Methods used by the authors: It was from reference gene primer amplification that nucleated cell counts were estimated. The repertoire was sequenced with immunoSEQ multiplex PCR; TCRdb's copy has only in-frame clones and lacks some. The DNA was the basis for D and trimming; V, J and clone size are from that table. This sample carries 150,000 or so clones, 88% of them seen once, and the ten largest clones take 6.5% to 8.5%.

V usage is TRBV5-4 and J usage is TRBJ1-2; TRBD1 aligns across 7 bases. The sequence came from a woman aged 45 to 65 who had recovered from COVID-19. The specimen was PBMCs or T cells enriched from blood (not recorded which). CDR3 in amino acids: CASSAGQETYGYTF. The CDR3 DNA reads TGTGCCAGCAGCGCCGGACAGGAAACGTATGGCTACACCTTC.